The 12 T cell receptor beta chains below were found in one sample sequenced in a study of cytomegalovirus exposure and HLA in healthy donors. Primers: 60 Vbeta forward and 13 Jbeta reverse. The data were produced by immunoSEQ multiplex PCR, yet TCRdb's version contains in-frame clones alone and is incomplete. The data contain over 150,000 clones, roughly four fifths of them singletons. Sequences were obtained from PBMCs. The receptor source for this set is a man aged 50 to 60 in good health and CMV-seropositive.

The chain is built from TRBV6-5 and TRBJ1-4; the match to TRBD1 covers 9 bases. Germline V gene data show CDR1 as MNHEY and CDR2 as SVGAGI. With 6 bases clipped from V and 8 bases from J, the junction kept 10 bases outside the gene matches. The CDR3 sequence is 15 residues long. In DNA, the CDR3 is TGTGCCAGCAGCCCGACAGGGGGTTTAGAGGAAAAACTGTTTTTT. Protein product: CASSPTGGLEEKLFF.

A remark on this clone: A clone one base away is much larger, so this may be a read error. This chain joins TRBV9 and TRBJ1-4; 7 bases match TRBD1. Germline V CDR1 and CDR2: SGDLS, YYNGEE. CDR3 size: 14 residues. V was pared by 3 bases and J by 1 base, with 0 bases of the junction left unmatched. CDR3 protein: CASSAGGTNEKLFF. CDR3 nucleotide sequence: TGTGCCAGCAGCGCAGGGGGAACTAATGAAAAACTGTTTTTT.

The chain combines TRBV4-3 with TRBJ2-3; TRBD2 agrees at 8 bases. The trim removed 0 bases at V and 2 bases at J, leaving 4 bases unmatched. The CDR3 is made up of 16 amino acids. Germline CDR1 reads LGHNA; CDR2 reads YSLEER. CDR3 protein: CASSQERRGDTDTQYF. CDR3 coding DNA: TGCGCCAGCAGCCAAGAGCGGCGGGGGGACACAGATACGCAGTATTTT.

This rearrangement joins TRBV11-3 to TRBJ1-4; tentative D call: TRBD1 (5 bases). V gave up 5 bases and J gave up 8 bases, with 12 bases separating them. The CDR3 runs to 13 residues. Germline CDR1 reads SGHNT; CDR2 reads YENEEA. CDR3 sequence (DNA): TGTGCCAGCAGCCCGGGGGGGGACGAAAAACTGTTTTTT. Translation: CASSPGGDEKLFF.

The J gene is TRBJ2-7, the V gene TRBV4-2; the match to TRBD1 covers 10 bases. The germline CDR1 and CDR2 sequences are LGHNA and YNFKEQ. The CDR3 extends over 14 amino acids. V shed 6 bases, J shed 5 bases, and the junction held 7 bases outside the gene matches. CDR3 bases: TGTGCCAGCAGGTTGGGACAGGGGCTGAACGAGCAGTACTTC. It translates to CASRLGQGLNEQYF.

This clone was counted a few times. The rearrangement joins TRBV29-1 to TRBJ2-1; TRBD2 matches 7 bases. The CDR3 consists of 18 residues. V trimming: 6 bases; J trimming: 5 bases; junction bases outside the gene matches: 22. Germline V gives CDR1 SQVTM, CDR2 ANQGSEA. The CDR3 reads CSVSGAGHLGSGDNEQFF. The CDR3 DNA reads TGCAGCGTCTCCGGAGCGGGGCACCTAGGTTCTGGTGACAATGAGCAGTTCTTC.

The V call is TRBV7-9, the J call TRBJ2-3; TRBD1 matches 9 bases. There are 15 residues in the CDR3. V lost 5 bases to trimming and J lost 2 bases; unmatched junction nucleotides: 5. The germline V gene has CDR1 SEHNR and CDR2 FQNEAQ (reference sequence). The DNA for the CDR3 is TGTGCCAGCAGCCCCACAGGGGGCCCCACAGATACGCAGTATTTT. This codes for CASSPTGGPTDTQYF. Full variable domain (missing parts from reference TRBV7-9 and TRBJ2-3): DTGVSQNPRHKITKRGQNVTFRCDPISEHNRLYWYRQTLGQGPEFLTYFQNEAQLEKSRLLSDRFSAERPKGSFSTLEIQRTEQGDSAMYLCASSPTGGPTDTQYFGPGTRLTVL.

The rearrangement uses TRBV5-1 and TRBJ2-5; 9 bases are a match to TRBD2. This CDR3 is built from 17 residues. V was clipped by 0 bases and J by 2 bases; unmatched bases: 8. CDR1 and CDR2 (germline): SGHRS, YFSETQ. In DNA form, the CDR3 reads TGCGCCAGCAGCTTGGCCGTGGCCCTAGCGGGACAAGAGACCCAGTACTTC. Its translation is CASSLAVALAGQETQYF.

This clone occurred a few times. The chain joins TRBV4-1 to TRBJ2-7, with D perhaps matching TRBD2 (5 bases). The V gene's germline CDR1 is MGHRA and CDR2 YSYEKL. The CDR3 runs to 14 residues. The V end lost 0 bases, the J end lost 4 bases, and 10 bases lay between the germline ends. The DNA of the CDR3 is TGCGCCAGCAGCCAAGAGCGGCTAGCTTACGAGCAGTACTTC. Protein: CASSQERLAYEQYF.

The rearrangement links TRBV6-1 to TRBJ1-4, with 8 bases lining up with TRBD1. Germline V gene data show CDR1 as MNHNS and CDR2 as SASEGT. CDR3 length: 16 residues. V was clipped by 3 bases and J by 1 base; unmatched bases: 4. The CDR3 spells CASSDPGGETNEKLFF. CDR3 nucleotides: TGTGCCAGCAGTGACCCAGGGGGCGAAACTAATGAAAAACTGTTTTTT.

This chain uses TRBV2 with TRBJ1-1, with TRBD1 identical over 7 bases. Germline lookup yields CDR1 SNHLY and CDR2 FYNNEI. CDR3 length equals 14 residues. Trimming at V came to 5 bases and at J to 5 bases, leaving 8 bases not matched to a gene. CDR3 sequence: CASSNRGGGTEAFF. CDR3 sequence (DNA): TGTGCCAGCAGTAACAGGGGAGGTGGGACTGAAGCTTTCTTT.

The rearrangement joins TRBV5-4 to TRBJ2-3, with TRBD2 identical over 9 bases. Unmatched junction bases numbered 5, after V lost 0 bases and J lost 3 bases. Looked up from germline, CDR1 is SGHNT and CDR2 is YYREEE (reference sequence). The CDR3 covers 16 residues. Here the CDR3 DNA reads TGTGCCAGCAGCTTGGTTAGCGGGAGTACAACAGATACGCAGTATTTT. It specifies CASSLVSGSTTDTQYF.